One and the same sample provided the 14 T cell receptor beta chains below, sequenced in a study of identical twins. A single record per CDR3 protein comes from TCRdb applying MiXCR to the 5' RACE reads. The sample records about 790,000 distinct CDR3 sequences, roughly 18% being singletons. This sample also appeared in a second study, on T cells expressing NK-cell markers.

Sequencing input: PBMCs. These receptors came from a woman between 18 and 30 years old in good health.

A few counts support this clonotype. V gene TRBV5-1 combines with J gene TRBJ2-3; perhaps TRBD1 as D (5 bases). The V end lost 7 bases, the J end lost 2 bases, and 11 bases lay between the germline ends. CDR3 length equals 13 residues. Germline lookup yields CDR1 SGHRS and CDR2 YFSETQ. The chain's CDR3 is CASQGSNTDTQYF. The CDR3 DNA sequence: TGCGCCAGCCAGGGATCGAACACAGATACGCAGTATTTT.

This clonotype was counted only a few times. CDR3 sequence: CASSEFTGGYGYTF. CDR3 bases: TGCGCCAGCAGTGAGTTTACAGGGGGCTATGGCTACACCTTC. The rearrangement uses TRBV10-2 and TRBJ1-2, with 8 nucleotides matching TRBD1. The V gene end was trimmed by 1 base and the J gene end by 4 bases; junction bases not matched to a gene: 2. The germline gives CDR1 WSHSY, CDR2 SAAADI. The length of the CDR3 is 14 residues.

In its sample, this clonotype was seen a few times. CDR3 in amino acids: CAIREQGAYEQYF. CDR3 sequence (DNA): TGTGCCATCAGAGAGCAGGGAGCCTACGAGCAGTACTTC. The gene calls are TRBV10-3 and TRBJ2-7; D is perhaps TRBD1 or TRBD2 (5 bases each). The CDR3 runs to 13 residues. The ends were cut back, 6 bases at V and 2 bases at J, with 11 bases in the middle. The germline gives CDR1 ENHRY, CDR2 SYGVKD.

A few counts support this clonotype. The gene calls are TRBV6-5 and TRBJ2-2; no clear D. V was cut by 2 bases and J by 3 bases, with 4 bases left in between. CDR3 length: 13 residues. Germline values: CDR1 MNHEY, CDR2 SVGAGI. The CDR3 DNA reads as TGTGCCAGCAGTTACGCCGACACCGGGGAGCTGTTTTTT. Amino acids: CASSYADTGELFF.

This chain links TRBV10-3 with TRBJ2-1; D may correspond to TRBD1 or TRBD2 (5 bases each). The germline V gene encodes CDR1 ENHRY and CDR2 SYGVKD. This CDR3 has 11 residues. Trimming pared 8 bases from V and 10 bases from J, leaving 12 bases between. The DNA of the CDR3 is TGTGCCATCGGCCAGGGACGGGAGCAGTTCTTC. Translated: CAIGQGREQFF.

This clonotype was detected only a few times. The chain is built from TRBV29-1 and TRBJ2-7; possibly TRBD2 for D (5 bases). The CDR3 totals 11 residues. Looked up from germline, CDR1 is SQVTM and CDR2 is ANQGSEA. V was cut by 5 bases and J by 4 bases, with 9 bases left in between. The CDR3 bases are TGCAGCGTTAACGGGGAGTACGAGCAGTACTTC. Its translation is CSVNGEYEQYF.

This clonotype was counted only a few times. The chain employs TRBV12-3 or TRBV12-4 and TRBJ2-1, with 9 positions matching TRBD2. The CDR3 covers 15 residues. V gave up 5 bases and J gave up 3 bases; unmatched junction bases: 5. The CDR3 reads CASSRSGSLYNEQFF. DNA for the CDR3: TGTGCCAGCAGTCGTAGCGGGAGTCTCTACAATGAGCAGTTCTTC.

This clonotype has only a few counts. The V and J genes are TRBV6-2 or TRBV6-3 and TRBJ2-2, with 8 positions matching TRBD1. Trimming cost V 0 bases and J 5 bases; bases outside gene matches: 8. Germline CDR1 is MNHEY and CDR2 is SVGEGT. There are 17 residues in the CDR3. CDR3: CASSYSDRVVRTGELFF. The CDR3 region has the DNA TGTGCCAGCAGTTACTCGGACAGGGTTGTAAGGACCGGGGAGCTGTTTTTT.

The rearrangement uses TRBV20-1 and TRBJ2-1; a weak D match, TRBD1 (6 bases). CDR3 length equals 13 residues. V lost 2 bases and J 4 bases, leaving 9 bases between the germline ends. Germline V gives CDR1 DFQATT, CDR2 SNEGSKA (reference sequence). DNA of the CDR3: TGCAGTGCTAGAATCCAGGGGTACAATGAGCAGTTCTTC. Amino acid sequence: CSARIQGYNEQFF.

This clonotype was counted a few times. The rearrangement joins TRBV5-1 to TRBJ2-1; D is undetermined. Trimming pared 3 bases from V and 1 base from J, leaving 20 bases between. The CDR3 extends over 18 amino acids. Germline V gene lookup returns CDR1 SGHRS and CDR2 YFSETQ. CDR3 in amino acids: CASSSYLSRGLSYNEQFF. CDR3 coding DNA: TGCGCCAGCAGCTCCTACCTCTCGCGAGGTCTTTCCTACAATGAGCAGTTCTTC.

This chain connects TRBV18 to TRBJ1-1, with D possibly being TRBD1 (6 bases). The CDR3 loop spans 13 amino acids. Trimming cost V 7 bases and J 2 bases, with 11 bases left between them. Germline V CDR1 and CDR2: KGHSH, LQKENI. CDR3 nucleotide sequence: TGTGCCAGCTTTCAAGGGGGTAACACTGAAGCTTTCTTT. Residues: CASFQGGNTEAFF.

This clonotype was observed a few times. V and J are TRBV5-6 and TRBJ2-1; 7 bases agree with TRBD2. CDR3 length: 16 residues. CDR1 and CDR2 from the germline V gene are SGHDT and YYEEEE. V was clipped by 0 bases and J by 6 bases; unmatched bases: 9. CDR3 DNA: TGTGCCAGCAGCTTGGAGCTCACGAGCGGGGCCAATGAGCAGTTCTTC. Translating gives CASSLELTSGANEQFF.

A few counts support this clonotype. The V and J genes are TRBV29-1 and TRBJ2-5, with 7 bases that match TRBD1. CDR1 and CDR2 from the germline V gene are SQVTM and ANQGSEA. The J segment lost 4 bases and the V segment lost 6 bases, leaving 14 bases of the junction unmatched. The length of the CDR3 is 15 residues. For the CDR3, the DNA is TGCAGCGTCCCCACCGGAACAGGGGCCAGAGAGACCCAGTACTTC. Residues: CSVPTGTGARETQYF.

This clonotype was seen a few times. In DNA form, the CDR3 reads TGTGCCACCAGCCGCACGTACCCAACTTATGGCTACACCTTC. It specifies CATSRTYPTYGYTF. The chain joins TRBV15 to TRBJ1-2; no clear D. The V gene lost 5 bases and the J gene lost 5 bases, with 15 bases spanning the gap. The CDR3 is 14 residues long. The germline V gene has CDR1 LNHNV and CDR2 YYDKDF (reference sequence). Drawing the rest from reference TRBV15 and TRBJ1-2, the complete variable domain is DAMVIQNPRYQVTQFGKPVTLSCSQTLNHNVMYWYQQKSSQAPKLLFHYYDKDFNNEADTPDNFQSRRPNTSFCFLDIRSPGLGDTAMYLCATSRTYPTYGYTFGSGTRLTVV.